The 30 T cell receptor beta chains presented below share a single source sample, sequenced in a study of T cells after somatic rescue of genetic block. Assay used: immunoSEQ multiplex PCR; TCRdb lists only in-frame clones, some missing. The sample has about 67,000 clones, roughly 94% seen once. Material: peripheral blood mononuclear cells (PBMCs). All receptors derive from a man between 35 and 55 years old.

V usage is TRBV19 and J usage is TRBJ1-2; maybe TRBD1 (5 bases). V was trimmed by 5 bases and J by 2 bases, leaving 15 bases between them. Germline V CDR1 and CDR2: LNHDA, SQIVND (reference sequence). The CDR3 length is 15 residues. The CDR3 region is CASSSWGEGNYGYTF. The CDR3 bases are TGTGCCAGTAGTTCATGGGGGGAAGGCAACTATGGCTACACCTTC. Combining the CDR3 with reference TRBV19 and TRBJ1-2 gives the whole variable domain DGGITQSPKYLFRKEGQNVTLSCEQNLNHDAMYWYRQDPGQGLRLIYYSQIVNDFQKGDIAEGYSVSREKKESFPLTVTSAQKNPTAFYLCASSSWGEGNYGYTFGSGTRLTVV.

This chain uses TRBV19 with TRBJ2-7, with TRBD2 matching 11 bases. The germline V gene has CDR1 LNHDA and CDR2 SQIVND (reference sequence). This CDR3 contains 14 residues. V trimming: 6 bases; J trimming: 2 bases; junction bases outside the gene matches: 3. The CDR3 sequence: CASSKTSGAYEQYF. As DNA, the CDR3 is TGTGCCAGTAGCAAGACTAGCGGGGCCTACGAGCAGTACTTC. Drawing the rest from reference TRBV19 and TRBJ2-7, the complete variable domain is DGGITQSPKYLFRKEGQNVTLSCEQNLNHDAMYWYRQDPGQGLRLIYYSQIVNDFQKGDIAEGYSVSREKKESFPLTVTSAQKNPTAFYLCASSKTSGAYEQYFGPGTRLTVT.

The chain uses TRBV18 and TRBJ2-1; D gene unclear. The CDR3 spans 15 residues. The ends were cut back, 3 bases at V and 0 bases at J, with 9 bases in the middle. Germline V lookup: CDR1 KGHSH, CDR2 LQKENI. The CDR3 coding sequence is TGTGCCAGCTCACCTCCGTCCAGCTCCTACAATGAGCAGTTCTTC. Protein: CASSPPSSSYNEQFF.

The CDR3, as DNA: TGTGCCAGCAGCTTGTACCCGGGGGCAAATGGTGAGCAGTACTTC. The encoded protein is CASSLYPGANGEQYF. The chain is built from TRBV5-8 and TRBJ2-7; D is tentatively TRBD1 or TRBD2 (6 bases each). The germline V and J ends were trimmed by 1 base and 7 bases, with 18 bases remaining between them. This CDR3 is 15 amino acids long. The germline gives CDR1 SGHTS, CDR2 YDEGEE. Based on the CDR3 plus reference TRBV5-8 and TRBJ2-7, the full variable domain is EAGVTQSPTHLIKTRGQQATLRCSPISGHTSVYWYQQALGLGLQFLLWYDEGEERNRGNFPPRFSGRQFPNYSSELNVNALELEDSALYLCASSLYPGANGEQYFGPGTRLTVT.

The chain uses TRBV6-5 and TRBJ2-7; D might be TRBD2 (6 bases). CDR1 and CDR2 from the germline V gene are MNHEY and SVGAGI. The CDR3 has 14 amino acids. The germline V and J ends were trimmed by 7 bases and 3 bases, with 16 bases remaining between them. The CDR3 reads CASTRGGEVYEQYF. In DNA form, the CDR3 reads TGTGCCAGCACCCGCGGCGGGGAAGTCTACGAGCAGTACTTC.

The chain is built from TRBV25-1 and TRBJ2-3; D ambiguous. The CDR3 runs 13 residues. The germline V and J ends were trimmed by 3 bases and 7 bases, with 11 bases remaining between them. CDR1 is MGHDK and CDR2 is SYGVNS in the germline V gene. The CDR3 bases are TGTGCCAGCAGTGATCTACGCTCCAATACGCAGTATTTT. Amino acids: CASSDLRSNTQYF.

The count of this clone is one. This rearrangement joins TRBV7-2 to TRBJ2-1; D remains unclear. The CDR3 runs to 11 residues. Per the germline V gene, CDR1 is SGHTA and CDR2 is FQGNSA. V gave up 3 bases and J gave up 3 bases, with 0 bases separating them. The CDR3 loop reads CASSFYNEQFF. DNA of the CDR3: TGTGCCAGCAGCTTCTACAATGAGCAGTTCTTC.

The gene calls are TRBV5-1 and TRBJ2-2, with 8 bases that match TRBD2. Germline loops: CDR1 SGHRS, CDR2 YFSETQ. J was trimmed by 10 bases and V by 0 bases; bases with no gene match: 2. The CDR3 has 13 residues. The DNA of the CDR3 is TGCGCCAGCAGCTTGGAGCGGGGGAAGGAGCTGTTTTTT. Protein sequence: CASSLERGKELFF.

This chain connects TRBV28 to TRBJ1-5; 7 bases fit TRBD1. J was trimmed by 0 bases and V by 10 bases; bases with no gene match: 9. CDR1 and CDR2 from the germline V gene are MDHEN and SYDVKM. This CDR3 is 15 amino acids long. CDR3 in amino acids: CATKEGAYSNQPQHF. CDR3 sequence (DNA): TGTGCCACCAAAGAGGGGGCCTATAGCAATCAGCCCCAGCATTTT. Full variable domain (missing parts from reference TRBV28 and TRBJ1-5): DVKVTQSSRYLVKRTGEKVFLECVQDMDHENMFWYRQDPGLGLRLIYFSYDVKMKEKGDIPEGYSVSREKKERFSLILESASTNQTSMYLCATKEGAYSNQPQHFGDGTRLSIL.

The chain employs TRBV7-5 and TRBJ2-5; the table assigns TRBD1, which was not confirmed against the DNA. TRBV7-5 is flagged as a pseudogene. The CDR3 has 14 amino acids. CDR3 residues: CARSLATAQETQYF. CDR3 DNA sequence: TGTGCCAGAAGCTTAGCGACAGCACAAGAGACCCAGTACTTC.

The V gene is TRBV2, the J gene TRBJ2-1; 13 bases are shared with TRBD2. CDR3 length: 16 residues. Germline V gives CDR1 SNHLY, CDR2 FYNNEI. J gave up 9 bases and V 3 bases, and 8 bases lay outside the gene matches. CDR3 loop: CASSDSTSGGASEQFF. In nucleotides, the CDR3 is TGTGCCAGCAGTGATTCTACTAGCGGGGGGGCCAGTGAGCAGTTCTTC.

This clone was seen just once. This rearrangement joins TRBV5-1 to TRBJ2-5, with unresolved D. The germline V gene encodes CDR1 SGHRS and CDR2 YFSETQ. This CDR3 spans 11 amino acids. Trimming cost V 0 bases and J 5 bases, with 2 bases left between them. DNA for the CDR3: TGCGCCAGCAGCTTGGCGGAGACCCAGTACTTC. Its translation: CASSLAETQYF.

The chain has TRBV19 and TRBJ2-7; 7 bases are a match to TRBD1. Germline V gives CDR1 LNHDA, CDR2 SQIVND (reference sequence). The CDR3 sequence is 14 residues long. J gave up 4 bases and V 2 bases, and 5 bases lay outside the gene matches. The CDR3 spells CASSISGQLYEQYF. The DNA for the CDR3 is TGTGCCAGTAGTATATCGGGACAGCTGTACGAGCAGTACTTC.

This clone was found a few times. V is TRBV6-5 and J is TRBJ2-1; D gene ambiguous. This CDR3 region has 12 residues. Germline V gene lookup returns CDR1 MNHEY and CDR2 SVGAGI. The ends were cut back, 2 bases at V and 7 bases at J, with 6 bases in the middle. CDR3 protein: CASSYGGNEQFF. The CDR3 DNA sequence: TGTGCCAGCAGTTACGGCGGAAATGAGCAGTTCTTC.

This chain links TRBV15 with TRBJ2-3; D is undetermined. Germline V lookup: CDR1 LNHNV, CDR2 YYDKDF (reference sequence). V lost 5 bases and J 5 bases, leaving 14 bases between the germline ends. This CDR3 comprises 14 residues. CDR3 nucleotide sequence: TGTGCCACCAGCGTAGACTCTAGAGGAGATACGCAGTATTTT. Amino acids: CATSVDSRGDTQYF.

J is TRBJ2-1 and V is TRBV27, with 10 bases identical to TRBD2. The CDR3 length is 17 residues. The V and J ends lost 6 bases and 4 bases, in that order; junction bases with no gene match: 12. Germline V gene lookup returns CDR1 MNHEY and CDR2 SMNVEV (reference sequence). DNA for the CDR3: TGTGCCAGCAGCCCTCTAGCGGGAGAATTGCCGTACAATGAGCAGTTCTTC. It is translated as CASSPLAGELPYNEQFF.

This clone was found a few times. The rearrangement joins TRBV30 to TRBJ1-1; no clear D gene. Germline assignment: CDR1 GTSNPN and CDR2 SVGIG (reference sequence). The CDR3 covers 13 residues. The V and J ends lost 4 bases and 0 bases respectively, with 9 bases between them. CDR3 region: CAWKLVLNTEAFF. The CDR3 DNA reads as TGTGCCTGGAAGTTGGTATTGAACACTGAAGCTTTCTTT.

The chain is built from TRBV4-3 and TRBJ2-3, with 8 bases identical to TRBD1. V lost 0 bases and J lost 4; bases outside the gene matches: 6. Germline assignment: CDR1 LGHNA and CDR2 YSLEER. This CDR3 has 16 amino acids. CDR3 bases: TGCGCCAGCAGCCAAGATCGGCAGGGGGCTCCAGATACGCAGTATTTT. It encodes CASSQDRQGAPDTQYF.

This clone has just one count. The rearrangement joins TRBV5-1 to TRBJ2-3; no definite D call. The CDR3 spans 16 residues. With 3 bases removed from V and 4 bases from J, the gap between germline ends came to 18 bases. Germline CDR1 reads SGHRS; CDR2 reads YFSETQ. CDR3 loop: CASSSDTLEVPDTQYF. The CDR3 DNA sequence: TGCGCCAGCAGCTCAGACACTCTAGAGGTCCCAGATACGCAGTATTTT.

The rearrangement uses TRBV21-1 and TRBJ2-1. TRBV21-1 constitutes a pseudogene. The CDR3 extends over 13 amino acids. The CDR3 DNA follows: TGTGCCAGCAGCAAAGTAGGAGGGGGTGAGCAGTTCTTC. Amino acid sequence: CASSKVGGGEQFF.

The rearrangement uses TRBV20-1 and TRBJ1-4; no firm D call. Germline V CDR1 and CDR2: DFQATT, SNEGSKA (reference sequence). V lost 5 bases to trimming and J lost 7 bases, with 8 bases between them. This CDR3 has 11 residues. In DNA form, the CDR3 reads TGCAGTGCTCCAGAGAGTGAAAAACTGTTTTTT. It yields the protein CSAPESEKLFF.

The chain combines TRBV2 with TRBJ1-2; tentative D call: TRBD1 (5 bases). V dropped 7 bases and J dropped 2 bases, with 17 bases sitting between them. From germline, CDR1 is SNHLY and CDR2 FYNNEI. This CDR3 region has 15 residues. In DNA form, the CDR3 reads TGTGCCAGCAAACCTATCCAACAGGCAAACTATGGCTACACCTTC. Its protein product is CASKPIQQANYGYTF.

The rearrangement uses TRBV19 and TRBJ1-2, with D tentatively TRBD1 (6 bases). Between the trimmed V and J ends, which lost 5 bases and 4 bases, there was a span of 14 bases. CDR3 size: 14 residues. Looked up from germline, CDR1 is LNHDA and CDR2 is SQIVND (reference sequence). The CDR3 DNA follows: TGTGCCAGTAGTCAGGGGCGCCGGGTCTATGGCTACACCTTC. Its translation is CASSQGRRVYGYTF.

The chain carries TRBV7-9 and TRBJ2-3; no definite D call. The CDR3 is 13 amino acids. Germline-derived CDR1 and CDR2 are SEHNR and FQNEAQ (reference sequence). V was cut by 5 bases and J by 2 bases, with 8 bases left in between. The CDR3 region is CASSGRFTDTQYF. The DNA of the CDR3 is TGTGCCAGCAGCGGCCGGTTCACAGATACGCAGTATTTT. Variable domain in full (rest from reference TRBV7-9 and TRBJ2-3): DTGVSQNPRHKITKRGQNVTFRCDPISEHNRLYWYRQTLGQGPEFLTYFQNEAQLEKSRLLSDRFSAERPKGSFSTLEIQRTEQGDSAMYLCASSGRFTDTQYFGPGTRLTVL.

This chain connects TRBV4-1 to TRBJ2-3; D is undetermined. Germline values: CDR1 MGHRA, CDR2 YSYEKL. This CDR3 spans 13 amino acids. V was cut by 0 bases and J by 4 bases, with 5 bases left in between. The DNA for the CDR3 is TGCGCCAGCAGCCAAGAATACCCAGATACGCAGTATTTT. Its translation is CASSQEYPDTQYF.

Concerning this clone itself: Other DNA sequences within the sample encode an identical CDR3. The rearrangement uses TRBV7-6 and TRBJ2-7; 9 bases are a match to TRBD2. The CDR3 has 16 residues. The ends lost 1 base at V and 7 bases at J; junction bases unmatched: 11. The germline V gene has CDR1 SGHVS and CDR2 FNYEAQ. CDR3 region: CASSLDPSGAKGEQYF. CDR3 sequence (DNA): TGTGCCAGCAGCTTAGATCCTAGCGGGGCGAAGGGAGAGCAGTACTTC.

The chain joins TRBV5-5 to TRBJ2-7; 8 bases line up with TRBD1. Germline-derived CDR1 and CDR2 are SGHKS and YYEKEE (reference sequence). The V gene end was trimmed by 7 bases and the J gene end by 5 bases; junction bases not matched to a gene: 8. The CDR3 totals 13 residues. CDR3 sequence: CASGRTGNHEQYF. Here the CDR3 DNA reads TGTGCCAGCGGGAGGACAGGGAACCACGAGCAGTACTTC.

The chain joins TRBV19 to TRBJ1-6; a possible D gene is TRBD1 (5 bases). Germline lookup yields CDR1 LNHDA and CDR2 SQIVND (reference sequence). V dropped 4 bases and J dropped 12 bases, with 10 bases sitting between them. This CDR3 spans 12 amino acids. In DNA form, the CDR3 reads TGTGCCAGTAGTAATCAGGGAAAACCCCTCCACTTT. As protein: CASSNQGKPLHF. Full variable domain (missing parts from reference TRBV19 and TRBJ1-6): DGGITQSPKYLFRKEGQNVTLSCEQNLNHDAMYWYRQDPGQGLRLIYYSQIVNDFQKGDIAEGYSVSREKKESFPLTVTSAQKNPTAFYLCASSNQGKPLHFGNGTRLTVT.

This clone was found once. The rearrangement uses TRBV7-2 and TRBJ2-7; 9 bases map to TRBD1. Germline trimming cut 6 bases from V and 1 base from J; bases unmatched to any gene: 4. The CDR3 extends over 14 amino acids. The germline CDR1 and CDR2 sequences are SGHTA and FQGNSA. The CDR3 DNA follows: TGTGCCAGCAGTGCGGACAGGGGATCCTACGAGCAGTACTTC. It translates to CASSADRGSYEQYF. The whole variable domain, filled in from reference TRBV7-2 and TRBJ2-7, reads GAGVSQSPSNKVTEKGKDVELRCDPISGHTALYWYRQSLGQGLEFLIYFQGNSAPDKSGLPSDRFSAERTGGSVSTLTIQRTQQEDSAVYLCASSADRGSYEQYFGPGTRLTVT.

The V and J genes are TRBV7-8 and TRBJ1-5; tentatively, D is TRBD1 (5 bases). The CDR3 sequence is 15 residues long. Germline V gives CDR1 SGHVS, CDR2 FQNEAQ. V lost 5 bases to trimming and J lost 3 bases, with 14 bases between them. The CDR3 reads CASSLYRDPNQPQHF. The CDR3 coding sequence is TGTGCCAGCAGCCTTTACCGGGACCCCAATCAGCCCCAGCATTTT.